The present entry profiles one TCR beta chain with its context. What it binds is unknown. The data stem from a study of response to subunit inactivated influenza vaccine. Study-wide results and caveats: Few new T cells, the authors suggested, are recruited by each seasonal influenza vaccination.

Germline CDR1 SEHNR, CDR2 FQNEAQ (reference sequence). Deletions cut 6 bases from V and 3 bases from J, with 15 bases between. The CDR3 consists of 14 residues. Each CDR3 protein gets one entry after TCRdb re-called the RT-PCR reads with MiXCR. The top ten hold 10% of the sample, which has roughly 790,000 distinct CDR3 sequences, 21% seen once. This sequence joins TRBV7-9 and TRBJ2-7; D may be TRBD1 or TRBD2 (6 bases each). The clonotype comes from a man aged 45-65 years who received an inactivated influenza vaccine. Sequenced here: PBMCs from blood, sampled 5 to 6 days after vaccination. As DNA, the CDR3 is TGTGCCAGCAGTGACCGACGGGGGCACTACGAGCAGTACTTC. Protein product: CASSDRRGHYEQYF. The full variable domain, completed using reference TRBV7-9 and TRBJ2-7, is DTGVSQNPRHKITKRGQNVTFRCDPISEHNRLYWYRQTLGQGPEFLTYFQNEAQLEKSRLLSDRFSAERPKGSFSTLEIQRTEQGDSAMYLCASSDRRGHYEQYFGPGTRLTVT.